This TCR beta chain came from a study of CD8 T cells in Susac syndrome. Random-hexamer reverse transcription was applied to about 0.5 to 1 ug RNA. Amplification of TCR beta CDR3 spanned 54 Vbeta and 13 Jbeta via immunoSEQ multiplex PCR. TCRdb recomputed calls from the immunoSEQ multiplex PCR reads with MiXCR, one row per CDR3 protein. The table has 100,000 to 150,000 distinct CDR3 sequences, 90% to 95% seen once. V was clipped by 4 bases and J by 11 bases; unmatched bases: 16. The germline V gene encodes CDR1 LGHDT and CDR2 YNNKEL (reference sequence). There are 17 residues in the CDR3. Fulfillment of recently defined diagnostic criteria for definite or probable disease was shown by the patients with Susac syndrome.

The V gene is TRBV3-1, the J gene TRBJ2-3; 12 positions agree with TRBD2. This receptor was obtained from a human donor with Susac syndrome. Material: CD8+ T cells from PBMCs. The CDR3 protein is CASSRPLAGGPMREQYF. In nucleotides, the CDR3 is TGTGCCAGCAGCCGACCACTAGCGGGGGGCCCGATGAGAGAGCAGTATTTT.